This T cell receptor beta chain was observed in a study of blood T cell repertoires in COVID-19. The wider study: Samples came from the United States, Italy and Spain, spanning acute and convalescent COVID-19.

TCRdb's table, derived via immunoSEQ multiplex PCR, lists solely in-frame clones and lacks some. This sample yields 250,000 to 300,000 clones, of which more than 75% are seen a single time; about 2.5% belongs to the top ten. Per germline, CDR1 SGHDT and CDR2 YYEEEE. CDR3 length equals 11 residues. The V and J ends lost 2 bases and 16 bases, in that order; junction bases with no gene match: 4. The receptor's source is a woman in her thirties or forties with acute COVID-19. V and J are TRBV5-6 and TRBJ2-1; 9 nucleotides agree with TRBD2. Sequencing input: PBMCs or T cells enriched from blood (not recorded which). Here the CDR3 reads CASSFSGRSFF. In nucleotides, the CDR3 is TGTGCCAGCAGCTTTAGCGGGAGATCCTTCTTC.